Reported below is one TCR beta chain. Antigen specificity is unknown. The authors incorporated unique molecular identifiers into the TCR beta cDNA libraries. TCRdb redid the calling of the PCR reads with MiXCR, one entry per CDR3 protein. In the table there are roughly 870,000 distinct CDR3 sequences, around 53% of which are singletons. The sample is drawn from a study of post-analysis software for immune sequencing data. General study results and limits: TRBV5-6, TRBV5-1 and TRBV20-1 belonged to a set of a handful of TRBV segments that were more frequent in patients than controls. The authors found that F measure strongly co-clustered same-batch samples.

The CDR3 spans 14 residues. Germline CDR1 MNHEY, CDR2 SVGEGT. Trimming cost V 5 bases and J 8 bases; bases outside gene matches: 9. This TCR was sampled from a girl between 5 and 17 years old with multiple sclerosis. The sequenced sample consisted of blood. The chain employs TRBV6-2 or TRBV6-3 and TRBJ2-4; TRBD1 matches 7 bases. The CDR3 spells CASSALQGSDIQYF. DNA of the CDR3: TGTGCCAGCAGTGCGTTACAGGGGTCGGACATTCAGTACTTC.